The 19 T cell receptor beta chains presented below share a single source sample, sequenced in a study of T-cell reconstitution after alpha-beta-depleted transplantation in children. Preparation of the TCRbeta library involved a method that used unique molecular identifiers. Each CDR3 protein gets one entry after TCRdb re-called the PCR reads with MiXCR. The repertoire holds under 75,000 distinct CDR3 sequences, with approximately 10% as singletons. Specimen: PBMCs, collected before TCRalphabeta/CD19-depleted stem cell transplant. Every receptor here comes from a boy between 5 and 17 years old with acute myeloid leukemia, due to receive a stem cell transplant.

There are many counts of this clonotype. This chain uses TRBV7-9 with TRBJ2-7, with TRBD1 as a possible D gene (5 bases). Trimming cost V 1 base and J 3 bases, with 7 bases left between them. This CDR3 region has 13 residues. Germline loops: CDR1 SEHNR, CDR2 FQNEAQ (reference sequence). In DNA, the CDR3 is TGTGCCAGCAGCTTAGAGACAGTCTACGAGCAGTACGTC. It yields the protein CASSLETVYEQYV.

V and J are TRBV12-3 or TRBV12-4 and TRBJ1-5, with 7 bases fitting TRBD1. The CDR3 is made up of 15 amino acids. The V gene end was trimmed by 6 bases and the J gene end by 5 bases; junction bases not matched to a gene: 10. Here the CDR3 DNA reads TGTGCCAGCAGCACTCAGGGGGTAGGCGATCAGCCCCAGCATTTT. This encodes CASSTQGVGDQPQHF.

The table lists this clonotype with a few counts. The J gene is TRBJ1-1, the V gene TRBV4-1; possible D gene TRBD1, 6 bases. Trimming removed 1 base at V and 4 bases at J, with 13 bases between. The germline V gene encodes CDR1 MGHRA and CDR2 YSYEKL. There are 15 residues in the CDR3. This CDR3 reads CASSQVRGRGTEAFF. The CDR3 region has the DNA TGCGCCAGCAGCCAAGTCCGGGGGCGCGGCACTGAAGCTTTCTTT.

Ten or more counts support this clonotype. The chain employs TRBV27 and TRBJ1-1, with D possibly being TRBD1 (6 bases). Germline V gene lookup returns CDR1 MNHEY and CDR2 SMNVEV (reference sequence). CDR3 length: 14 residues. With 2 bases removed from V and 1 base from J, the gap between germline ends came to 8 bases. The CDR3 here is CASSLTGTNTEAFF. The CDR3 region has the DNA TGTGCCAGCAGTTTAACAGGGACGAACACTGAAGCTTTCTTT.

This clonotype was picked up many times. The genes are TRBV20-1 and TRBJ2-3; possible D gene TRBD2, 6 bases. Deletions cut 3 bases from V and 0 bases from J, with 10 bases between. CDR1 is DFQATT, CDR2 SNEGSKA, per germline (reference sequence). The CDR3 spans 14 residues. CDR3 protein: CSASGRTSTDTQYF. CDR3 DNA sequence: TGCAGTGCTAGCGGGAGAACTAGCACAGATACGCAGTATTTT.

This clonotype was counted at least ten times. The gene calls are TRBV7-6 and TRBJ2-5, with a possible D match to TRBD2 (7 bases). This CDR3 has 17 amino acids. V lost 1 base, J lost 6 bases, and 21 bases lay in between. Germline CDR1 SGHVS, CDR2 FNYEAQ. CDR3 sequence (DNA): TGTGCCAGCAGCTTAGAAGTGGCGGGGGCCGTGGGGAAGACCCAGTACTTC. It translates to CASSLEVAGAVGKTQYF.

In this sample, this clonotype turned up many times. The chain combines TRBV3-1 with TRBJ2-1; TRBD1 agrees at 7 bases. After removal of 5 bases from V and 3 bases from J, the junction contained 7 bases not matched to a gene. The germline CDR1 and CDR2 sequences are LGHDT and YNNKEL (reference sequence). CDR3 length: 15 residues. The CDR3 region is CASSFYRGVYNEQFF. The CDR3 nucleotides are TGTGCCAGCAGCTTCTACAGGGGAGTCTACAATGAGCAGTTCTTC.

This clonotype was observed a few times. The chain joins TRBV20-1 to TRBJ1-1, with a possible D match to TRBD1 (6 bases). The length of the CDR3 is 13 residues. Germline CDR1 reads DFQATT; CDR2 reads SNEGSKA (reference sequence). V was trimmed by 6 bases and J by 0 bases, leaving 11 bases between them. As DNA, the CDR3 is TGCAGTGCCGCGGACAGCATGAACACTGAAGCTTTCTTT. Translation gives CSAADSMNTEAFF.

This clonotype was recorded at least ten times. The V call is TRBV5-1, the J call TRBJ2-1, with D unresolved. V was clipped by 0 bases and J by 2 bases, with 12 bases between them. The CDR3 has 16 amino acids. Germline-derived CDR1 and CDR2 are SGHRS and YFSETQ. DNA for the CDR3: TGCGCCAGCAGCTTGGCTAGGACCGCGACCTACAATGAGCAGTTCTTC. Amino acid sequence: CASSLARTATYNEQFF.

This clonotype was seen ten or more times. The rearrangement links TRBV4-3 to TRBJ2-6; D is uncertain. V lost 2 bases, J lost 2 bases, and 7 bases lay in between. Germline values: CDR1 LGHNA, CDR2 YSLEER. There are 15 residues in the CDR3. CDR3 sequence: CASSQNTAGANVLTF. The CDR3 DNA follows: TGCGCCAGCAGCCAAAACACCGCTGGGGCCAACGTCCTGACTTTC.

This clonotype was detected ten times or more. The J gene is TRBJ2-1, the V gene TRBV5-1; 12 nucleotides align to TRBD2. The CDR3 consists of 13 residues. CDR1 SGHRS and CDR2 YFSETQ come from the germline V gene. The V gene end was trimmed by 2 bases and the J gene end by 16 bases; junction bases not matched to a gene: 7. Here the CDR3 reads CASSFLAGGEGFF. The CDR3 DNA follows: TGCGCCAGCAGCTTTCTAGCGGGAGGGGAGGGTTTCTTC. Combining the CDR3 with reference TRBV5-1 and TRBJ2-1 gives the whole variable domain KAGVTQTPRYLIKTRGQQVTLSCSPISGHRSVSWYQQTPGQGLQFLFEYFSETQRNKGNFPGRFSGRQFSNSRSEMNVSTLELGDSALYLCASSFLAGGEGFFGPGTRLTVL.

This clonotype has ten or more counts. The rearrangement uses TRBV6-5 and TRBJ2-1; 10 bases line up with TRBD2. The CDR3 is 17 residues long. The V gene end was trimmed by 3 bases and the J gene end by 4 bases; junction bases not matched to a gene: 9. Germline V gene data show CDR1 as MNHEY and CDR2 as SVGAGI. The CDR3, as DNA: TGTGCCAGCAGTTATACCAACGGACTAGCGGCTTACAATGAGCAGTTCTTC. Translated: CASSYTNGLAAYNEQFF.

This clonotype has a count of ten or more. This CDR3 reads CASRRQGGYNEQFF. The CDR3 region has the DNA TGTGCCAGCAGAAGACAGGGGGGGTACAATGAGCAGTTCTTC. The chain recombines TRBV5-6 with TRBJ2-1; 9 bases agree with TRBD1. The junction had 4 bases not matched to a gene; V was cut back by 5 bases and J by 4 bases. Per the germline V gene, CDR1 is SGHDT and CDR2 is YYEEEE. This CDR3 region has 14 residues.

This clonotype was seen repeatedly, ten times or more. The gene calls are TRBV5-6 and TRBJ2-3; D not resolved. CDR3 length: 14 amino acids. Trimming cost V 8 bases and J 0 bases, with 13 bases left between them. Germline V gene data show CDR1 as SGHDT and CDR2 as YYEEEE. The CDR3 DNA reads TGTGCCAGTCAAGACTGGTATAGCACAGATACGCAGTATTTT. It translates to CASQDWYSTDTQYF.

This clonotype has a count of ten or more. This chain links TRBV28 with TRBJ2-3, with 13 bases that match TRBD2. CDR3 length: 18 amino acids. Unmatched junction bases numbered 9, after V lost 4 bases and J lost 2 bases. CDR1 and CDR2 (germline): MDHEN, SYDVKM. CDR3 loop: CASSSPYGLAGDTDTQYF. CDR3 DNA sequence: TGTGCCAGCAGTTCCCCTTACGGACTAGCGGGGGACACAGATACGCAGTATTTT.

This chain joins TRBV11-1 and TRBJ1-6; D is ambiguous. The CDR3 spans 14 residues. The V end lost 5 bases, the J end lost 7 bases, and 12 bases lay between the germline ends. The germline CDR1 and CDR2 sequences are SGHAT and FQDESV (reference sequence). CDR3 DNA sequence: TGTGCCAGCAGCCCGGACGGCCCGAATTCACCCCTCCACTTT. Translating gives CASSPDGPNSPLHF.

This clonotype was seen ten or more times. The rearrangement uses TRBV12-3 or TRBV12-4 and TRBJ2-7, with D possibly TRBD1 on 5 matching bases. Trimming stripped 3 bases from V and 4 bases from J, with 7 bases between. The CDR3 contains 12 residues. The CDR3 DNA reads as TGTGCCAGCAGTTTCTCAGGGTACGAGCAGTACTTC. The encoded protein is CASSFSGYEQYF.

This clonotype was observed many times. This chain joins TRBV11-2 and TRBJ2-3; D might be TRBD1 or TRBD2, each matching 5 bases. The CDR3 extends over 16 amino acids. V was clipped by 1 base and J by 0 bases, with 11 bases between them. Looked up from germline, CDR1 is SGHAT and CDR2 is FQNNGV. CDR3 nucleotide sequence: TGTGCCAGCAGCTTAGTGGTAGGGGAGAGCACAGATACGCAGTATTTT. This encodes CASSLVVGESTDTQYF.

This clonotype was counted many times. The chain employs TRBV10-3 and TRBJ2-7; no firm D call. This CDR3 spans 11 amino acids. Germline CDR1 reads ENHRY; CDR2 reads SYGVKD. Trimming took 6 bases from V and 4 from J, leaving 7 bases between them. The CDR3 is CAISHLYEQYF. The CDR3 region has the DNA TGTGCCATCAGCCACCTTTACGAGCAGTACTTC.